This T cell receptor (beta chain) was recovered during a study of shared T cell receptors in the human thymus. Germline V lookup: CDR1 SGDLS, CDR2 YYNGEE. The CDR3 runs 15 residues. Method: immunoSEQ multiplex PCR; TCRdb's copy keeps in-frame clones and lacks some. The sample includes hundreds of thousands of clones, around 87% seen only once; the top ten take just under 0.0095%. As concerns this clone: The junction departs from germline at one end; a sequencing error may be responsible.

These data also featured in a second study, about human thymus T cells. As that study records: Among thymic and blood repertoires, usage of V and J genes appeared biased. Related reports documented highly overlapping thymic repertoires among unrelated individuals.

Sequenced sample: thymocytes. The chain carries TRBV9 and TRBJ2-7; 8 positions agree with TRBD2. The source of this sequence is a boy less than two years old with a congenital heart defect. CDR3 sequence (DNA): TGTGCCAGCAGCACCCCCGGGACTAGTTCCTCCGAGCAGTACTTC. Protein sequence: CASSTPGTSSSEQYF.